The 32 T cell receptor beta chains listed next were all sequenced from one sample in a study of T cells in women clearing cervical HPV infection. The data were produced by immunoSEQ multiplex PCR, yet TCRdb's version contains in-frame clones alone and is incomplete. This sample contains tens of thousands of clones. The sample taken for sequencing was blood buffy coat. The receptors originated from a woman between 18 and 69 years old with a cervical HPV16 infection that either progressed to CIN3+ or cleared (not recorded which).

In regard to this clone: The read gets to within 3 residues of the CDR3 end, and the germline J gene fills in the rest. This chain links TRBV20-1 with TRBJ1-2, with TRBD1 as a possible D gene (5 bases). This CDR3 comprises 12 residues. Germline lookup yields CDR1 DFQATT and CDR2 SNEGSKA (reference sequence). The CDR3 loop is CSASLQDASYTF. The CDR3 DNA, read in part, is TGCAGTGCTAGTTTACAGGATGCTAGC.

A word on this clone: The read halts 3 residues ahead of the CDR3 end, with the missing end drawn from the germline J gene. V gene TRBV7-2 combines with J gene TRBJ2-4; possible D gene TRBD1, 5 bases. The CDR3 covers 15 residues. Germline V gives CDR1 SGHTA, CDR2 FQGNSA. The CDR3 loop reads CASSFEAGIGYGQYF. The part of the CDR3 DNA that was read is TGTGCCAGCAGCTTCGAGGCAGGGATCGGCTATGGT. Full variable domain (remainder filled in from reference TRBV7-2 and TRBJ2-4): GAGVSQSPSNKVTEKGKDVELRCDPISGHTALYWYRQSLGQGLEFLIYFQGNSAPDKSGLPSDRFSAERTGGSVSTLTIQRTQQEDSAVYLCASSFEAGIGYGQYFGAGTRLSVL.

Turning to this clone: The read stops 3 residues short of the end of the CDR3; the missing end is completed from the germline J gene. The V call is TRBV19, the J call TRBJ2-5; either TRBD1 or TRBD2 may fit D (5 bases each). The V end was cut by 10 bases, the J end by 4 bases, with 16 bases between. Germline V gene data show CDR1 as LNHDA and CDR2 as SQIVND (reference sequence). The CDR3 is 13 residues long. Here the CDR3 reads CATAGPGRETQYF. The part of the CDR3 DNA that was read is TGTGCCACCGCCGGGCCAGGGAGAGAGACC.

With regard to this clone: The CDR3 end lies 3 residues beyond the end of the read and is filled in from the germline J gene. The chain recombines TRBV12-3 or TRBV12-4 with TRBJ1-1; 9 bases are shared with TRBD1. The length of the CDR3 is 15 residues. The J segment lost 4 bases and the V segment lost 6 bases, leaving 9 bases of the junction unmatched. This CDR3 reads CASSPAGTGITEAFF. The part of the CDR3 DNA that was read is TGTGCCAGCAGCCCTGCCGGGACAGGGATCACTGAA.

A remark on this clone: With the read ending 3 residues before the CDR3 end, the germline J gene is used to fill in that end. The chain couples TRBV30 to TRBJ2-1, with a possible D match to TRBD2 (5 bases). Trimming shortened V by 0 bases and J by 2 bases, and 5 bases separated the two germline ends. This CDR3 region has 13 residues. Germline values: CDR1 GTSNPN, CDR2 SVGIG (reference sequence). The CDR3 loop reads CAWSVLAYNEQFF. CDR3 DNA, as far as it was read: TGTGCCTGGAGTGTACTAGCCTACAATGAG.

In the case of this clone: Read sequence stops 3 residues before the CDR3 end, and the germline J gene provides the missing end. V usage is TRBV18 and J usage is TRBJ1-2; 10 bases line up with TRBD1. J lost 0 bases, V lost 1 base, and 5 bases had no gene match. Germline V lookup: CDR1 KGHSH, CDR2 LQKENI. This CDR3 comprises 17 residues. CDR3: CASSPLGTGASNYGYTF. CDR3 DNA, as far as it was read: TGTGCCAGCTCACCACTCGGGACAGGGGCATCTAACTATGGC.

CDR3 DNA (partial): TGTGCCAGCAGCTTCCAAGGACTAGCGGGAGAGACG. Translation gives CASSFQGLAGET. The complete CDR3 protein is CASSFQGLAGETQYF. The chain is built from TRBV7-3 and TRBJ2-3, with 13 bases lining up with TRBD2. The read terminates 3 residues before the CDR3 end, so the remaining end is supplied by the germline J gene. Per germline, CDR1 SGHTA and CDR2 FQGTGA. The length of the CDR3 is 15 residues. The entire variable domain, with the rest obtained from reference TRBV7-3 and TRBJ2-3, is as follows: GAGVSQTPSNKVTEKGKYVELRCDPISGHTALYWYRQSLGQGPEFLIYFQGTGAADDSGLPNDRFFAVRPEGSVSTLKIQRTERGDSAVYLCASSFQGLAGETQYFGPGTRLTVL.

Incomplete CDR3 DNA: TGTGCCAGTAGCTCAGCGGGAGGGCGCACCGGGGAG. Translated, it gives CASSSAGGRTGE. The full CDR3 protein reads CASSSAGGRTGELFF. The chain recombines TRBV19 with TRBJ2-2; TRBD2 matches 10 bases. The DNA ends 3 residues before the CDR3 does, and the rest of the CDR3 is filled in from the germline J gene. Germline CDR1 LNHDA, CDR2 SQIVND (reference sequence). The CDR3 is made up of 15 amino acids. The J segment lost 4 bases and the V segment lost 6 bases, leaving 5 bases of the junction unmatched.

On this clone: The CDR3 end lies 3 residues beyond the end of the read and is filled in from the germline J gene. The genes are TRBV6-1 and TRBJ1-2, with D possibly TRBD1 on 5 matching bases. CDR1 is MNHNS, CDR2 SASEGT, per germline. With 3 bases removed from V and 4 bases from J, the gap between germline ends came to 12 bases. This CDR3 has 14 residues. The CDR3 bases that were read are TGTGCCAGCAGTGAGGGGGGTCTTGCCTATGGC. Amino acid sequence: CASSEGGLAYG. In full, the CDR3 reads CASSEGGLAYGYTF.

Turning to this clone: The CDR3 end falls 3 residues outside the read, so it is completed with the germline J gene. The chain joins TRBV5-5 to TRBJ1-3; D gene ambiguous. V lost 4 bases, J lost 4 bases, and 15 bases lay in between. CDR1 and CDR2 from the germline V gene are SGHKS and YYEKEE (reference sequence). The CDR3 totals 15 residues. The CDR3 DNA, read in part, is TGTGCCAGCAGCCTGGGCTTTGAGGGCGGAAACACC. Encoded protein: CASSLGFEGGNT. The entire CDR3 protein reads CASSLGFEGGNTIYF.

On this clone itself: The CDR3 end is not reached by the read, which stops 3 residues before it; the germline J gene fills it in. The same CDR3 is also encoded by other DNA sequences in this sample. The chain couples TRBV11-2 to TRBJ2-5; D is unresolved. In germline, CDR1 is SGHAT, CDR2 FQNNGV. V lost 0 bases and J 5 bases, leaving 4 bases between the germline ends. This CDR3 region has 12 residues. The CDR3 bases that were read are TGTGCCAGCAGCTTAGACAGGGAGACC. Amino acid sequence: CASSLDRET. The CDR3, in full, reads CASSLDRETQYF.

With respect to this clone: Read data end 3 residues before the CDR3 end; the end is taken from the germline J gene. This chain uses TRBV5-1 with TRBJ2-1, with 11 nucleotides matching TRBD2. V shed 0 bases, J shed 5 bases, and the junction held 1 base outside the gene matches. This CDR3 comprises 15 residues. Per the germline V gene, CDR1 is SGHRS and CDR2 is YFSETQ. CDR3 amino acids: CASSLASGRNNEQFF. The part of the CDR3 DNA that was read is TGCGCCAGCAGCTTGGCTAGCGGGAGGAACAATGAG.

Comment on this clone: Coverage ceases 3 residues before the CDR3 finishes, and the germline J gene fills in the end. This rearrangement joins TRBV7-6 to TRBJ2-1; 7 bases line up with TRBD1. The CDR3 is made up of 16 amino acids. The trim removed 1 base at V and 6 bases at J, leaving 9 bases unmatched. Germline values: CDR1 SGHVS, CDR2 FNYEAQ. CDR3: CASSLVDRNSFNEQFF. Incomplete CDR3 DNA: TGTGCCAGCAGCTTAGTGGACAGGAATTCGTTCAATGAG.

Turning to this clone: The sequenced fragment ends 3 residues before the CDR3 boundary, so the rest is inferred from the germline J gene. The chain links TRBV18 to TRBJ1-2, with D possibly being TRBD1 (6 bases). In germline, CDR1 is KGHSH, CDR2 LQKENI. The CDR3 totals 15 residues. CDR3 residues: CASSPGPGLGGDYTF. The sequenced CDR3 bases are TGTGCCAGCTCACCAGGGCCGGGACTAGGGGGGGAC.

Concerning this clone: Sequencing ends 3 residues short of the CDR3 end; the germline J gene provides the rest. This chain uses TRBV7-3 with TRBJ2-1, with D perhaps matching TRBD2 (6 bases). The V gene lost 5 bases and the J gene lost 0 bases, with 11 bases spanning the gap. CDR1 SGHTA and CDR2 FQGTGA come from the germline V gene. The CDR3 totals 15 residues. CDR3 in amino acids: CASSPLGGSYNEQFF. CDR3 bases read: TGTGCCAGCAGCCCACTCGGGGGCTCCTACAATGAG.

In regard to this clone: The observed sequence ends 3 residues before the CDR3 terminus, with the missing tail filled in from the germline J gene. The chain combines TRBV30 with TRBJ1-1, with TRBD1 as a possible D gene (5 bases). This CDR3 is 12 amino acids long. Trimming removed 5 bases from V and 4 bases from J, with 11 bases in between. Germline V gene lookup returns CDR1 GTSNPN and CDR2 SVGIG (reference sequence). Partial CDR3 DNA: TGTGCCTGGCAGGGATTTAGCACTGAA. It encodes CAWQGFSTE. The whole CDR3 region reads CAWQGFSTEAFF.

A remark on this clone: Read sequence stops 3 residues before the CDR3 end, and the germline J gene provides the missing end. This chain connects TRBV30 to TRBJ1-6, with D perhaps TRBD1 (5 bases). The CDR3 runs to 12 residues. Germline loops: CDR1 GTSNPN, CDR2 SVGIG (reference sequence). V gave up 3 bases and J gave up 8 bases, with 8 bases separating them. The sequenced part of the CDR3 DNA is TGTGCCTGGAGAGGGACTGATTCACCC. It specifies CAWRGTDSP. In full, the CDR3 is CAWRGTDSPLHF.

For this clone: The CDR3 is cut off 3 residues early in the read; its end comes from the germline J gene. This rearrangement joins TRBV12-3 or TRBV12-4 to TRBJ2-7; TRBD1 is a possible D gene (5 bases). The V end lost 7 bases, the J end lost 3 bases, and 16 bases lay between the germline ends. The CDR3 is made up of 14 amino acids. CDR3 amino acids: CASKGASEHYEQYF. Incomplete CDR3 DNA: TGTGCCAGCAAAGGGGCTTCGGAGCACTACGAG.

With respect to this clone: The CDR3 is cut off 3 residues early in the read; its end comes from the germline J gene. The V and J genes are TRBV9 and TRBJ1-4; a possible D gene is TRBD1 (5 bases). Trimming took 3 bases from V and 7 from J, leaving 16 bases between them. The CDR3 loop spans 15 amino acids. The V gene's germline CDR1 is SGDLS and CDR2 YYNGEE. CDR3 region: CASSASGSSAEKLFF. CDR3 DNA, as far as it was read: TGTGCCAGCAGCGCCTCAGGGTCGTCGGCTGAAAAA.

The CDR3 spells CASSPTYRDEQFF. The DNA read from the CDR3 is TGTGCCAGCAGCCCGACTTACCGGGATGAG. V and J are TRBV7-9 and TRBJ2-1, with D uncertain. The CDR3 extends 3 residues past the end of the read, so its final part is completed from the germline J gene. The V gene's germline CDR1 is SEHNR and CDR2 FQNEAQ (reference sequence). The V gene lost 5 bases and the J gene lost 8 bases, with 13 bases spanning the gap. This CDR3 region has 13 residues.

To note about this clone: The CDR3 end lies 3 residues beyond the end of the read and is filled in from the germline J gene. The chain combines TRBV20-1 with TRBJ2-5, with a tentative D call TRBD2 (6 bases). From germline, CDR1 is DFQATT and CDR2 SNEGSKA (reference sequence). V gave up 0 bases and J gave up 4 bases, with 18 bases separating them. The CDR3 extends over 16 amino acids. Here the CDR3 reads CSARDLFSGSIETQYF. Incomplete CDR3 DNA: TGCAGTGCTAGAGATCTATTTAGCGGTAGTATAGAGACC.

The CDR3 reads CASSPGTSGYNEQFF. The sequenced CDR3 bases are TGCGCCAGCAGCCCCGGGACTAGCGGGTACAATGAG. This chain connects TRBV5-1 to TRBJ2-1; 12 bases are shared with TRBD2. The read ends 3 residues shy of where the CDR3 ends; the end is completed using the germline J gene. The V and J ends lost 4 bases and 4 bases, in that order; junction bases with no gene match: 3. This CDR3 comprises 15 residues. CDR1 is SGHRS, CDR2 YFSETQ, per germline. Full variable domain (missing parts from reference TRBV5-1 and TRBJ2-1): KAGVTQTPRYLIKTRGQQVTLSCSPISGHRSVSWYQQTPGQGLQFLFEYFSETQRNKGNFPGRFSGRQFSNSRSEMNVSTLELGDSALYLCASSPGTSGYNEQFFGPGTRLTVL.

To note about this clone: The CDR3 end is not reached by the read, which stops 3 residues before it; the germline J gene fills it in. The V call is TRBV7-3, the J call TRBJ2-3; D unresolved. Germline lookup yields CDR1 SGHTA and CDR2 FQGTGA. CDR3 length: 16 residues. V lost 5 bases, J lost 0 bases, and 15 bases lay in between. The sequenced CDR3 bases are TGTGCCAGCAGCCTGGGCAGGCACACCAGCACAGATACG. Encoded protein: CASSLGRHTSTDT. In full, the CDR3 is CASSLGRHTSTDTQYF.

As regards this clone: The CDR3 end is not reached by the read, which stops 3 residues before it; the germline J gene fills it in. The chain joins TRBV19 to TRBJ2-1, with 8 bases aligning to TRBD2. In germline, CDR1 is LNHDA, CDR2 SQIVND (reference sequence). The CDR3 is made up of 14 amino acids. V gave up 5 bases and J gave up 8 bases; unmatched junction bases: 8. CDR3 residues: CASSRAAGVDEQFF. CDR3 bases read: TGTGCCAGTAGTCGGGCAGCGGGAGTTGATGAG.

As regards this clone: From the germline J gene comes the end of the CDR3, since the read stops 3 residues before it. The chain employs TRBV19 and TRBJ1-5, with a weak D call TRBD1 (6 bases). Germline CDR1 is LNHDA and CDR2 is SQIVND (reference sequence). Trimming took off 1 base at V and 3 bases at J, with 7 bases between the two ends. The CDR3 runs 14 residues. CDR3 DNA (partial): TGTGCCAGTAGTATAGGACAGGTCAATCAGCCC. Protein product: CASSIGQVNQP. The full CDR3 protein is CASSIGQVNQPQHF.

Regarding this clone: The CDR3 goes on 3 residues after the read ends, and that part is filled in from the germline J gene. This chain connects TRBV5-1 to TRBJ2-1; unclear D gene. From germline, CDR1 is SGHRS and CDR2 YFSETQ. V was trimmed by 0 bases and J by 4 bases, leaving 8 bases between them. The CDR3 runs 14 residues. The DNA read from the CDR3 is TGCGCCAGCAGCTTGGGCTACAGATACAATGAG. It yields the protein CASSLGYRYNE. The CDR3 reads in full as CASSLGYRYNEQFF.

Notes on this clone: The read stops 3 residues short of the end of the CDR3; the missing end is completed from the germline J gene. This chain uses TRBV18 with TRBJ2-4; 9 bases align to TRBD1. The CDR3 runs 15 residues. Germline CDR1 is KGHSH and CDR2 is LQKENI. The CDR3 protein is CASSPFRDREDGQYF. The sequenced CDR3 bases are TGTGCCAGCTCACCTTTCCGGGACAGGGAAGATGGT.

In regard to this clone: The read terminates 3 residues ahead of where the CDR3 ends, so the germline J gene completes it. The V call is TRBV10-2, the J call TRBJ2-1; possible D gene TRBD1, 6 bases. This CDR3 has 14 amino acids. Germline V gene lookup returns CDR1 WSHSY and CDR2 SAAADI. Trimming shortened V by 2 bases and J by 7 bases, and 12 bases separated the two germline ends. CDR3 in amino acids: CASSENQRGNEQFF. The CDR3 bases that were read are TGCGCCAGCAGTGAGAATCAGAGGGGGAATGAG.

As to this clone: Read coverage stops 3 residues before the CDR3 terminus; the germline J gene supplies the remainder. The chain joins TRBV7-2 to TRBJ2-3; no clear D. The V gene's germline CDR1 is SGHTA and CDR2 FQGNSA. CDR3 length: 13 amino acids. Incomplete CDR3 DNA: TGTGCCAGCAGCCCATTTAGCAATCAGCCG. Translated, it gives CASSPFSNQP. The whole CDR3 sequence is CASSPFSNQPQYF.

Notes on this clone: The read stops 3 residues short of the end of the CDR3; the missing end is completed from the germline J gene. The chain couples TRBV5-1 to TRBJ2-1; TRBD1 agrees at 12 bases. Losses at the gene ends were 0 bases for V and 8 bases for J; bases not matched to a gene: 3. The CDR3 covers 15 residues. Germline values: CDR1 SGHRS, CDR2 YFSETQ. CDR3 DNA (partial): TGCGCCAGCAGCTTGGGGGGACAGGGGGCCGATGAG. It yields the protein CASSLGGQGADE. The entire CDR3 reads CASSLGGQGADEQFF.

On this clone: The sequenced fragment ends 3 residues before the CDR3 boundary, so the rest is inferred from the germline J gene. The gene calls are TRBV7-3 and TRBJ1-1; no clear D gene. Germline CDR1 SGHTA, CDR2 FQGTGA. The V gene lost 5 bases and the J gene lost 6 bases, with 19 bases spanning the gap. The CDR3 totals 15 residues. The CDR3 DNA, read in part, is TGTGCCAGCAGCCCGAGTGCGAATAGTCAGGCTGAA. Encoded protein: CASSPSANSQAE. The full CDR3 is CASSPSANSQAEAFF.

A word on this clone: The read ends 3 residues shy of where the CDR3 ends; the end is completed using the germline J gene. The V call is TRBV7-9, the J call TRBJ2-1, with D uncertain. V lost 2 bases to trimming and J lost 9 bases, with 11 bases between them. This CDR3 spans 13 amino acids. Looked up from germline, CDR1 is SEHNR and CDR2 is FQNEAQ (reference sequence). The CDR3 is CASSLLGEAEQFF. The CDR3 DNA, read in part, is TGTGCCAGCAGCTTATTGGGCGAAGCTGAG.